One T cell receptor (beta chain) is described in this entry. Its matching antigen is unknown. The entry originates in a study of vaccination effects on CD4 cells after COVID-19. Overall study context: The vaccine given was either BNT162b2 or mRNA-1273, in two doses.

The data were produced by immunoSEQ multiplex PCR, yet TCRdb's version contains in-frame clones alone and is incomplete. The sample records tens of thousands of clones, approximately 72% being singletons. The CDR3 contains 14 residues. Germline V lookup: CDR1 SNHLY, CDR2 FYNNEI. Trimming removed 4 bases from V and 4 bases from J; junction bases left unmatched: 5. Antigen-specific CD4+ T cells were expanded (with viral peptide pools) by the ViraFEST assay ahead of sequencing. Once cultured for roughly ten days, the cells underwent separation to obtain CD4+ T cells. Nucleocapsid antibody tests were negative, and the vaccine recipients had no prior SARS-CoV-2 infection.

This specimen consisted of CD4+ T cells from PBMCs cultured with HCoV-NL63 spike peptides, obtained before COVID-19 vaccination. The source is a human donor who received a COVID-19 vaccine. The rearrangement joins TRBV2 to TRBJ2-3, with 7 bases fitting TRBD2. The CDR3 loop is CASSGGGGADTQYF. The CDR3, as DNA: TGTGCCAGCAGTGGCGGGGGTGGAGCAGATACGCAGTATTTT.